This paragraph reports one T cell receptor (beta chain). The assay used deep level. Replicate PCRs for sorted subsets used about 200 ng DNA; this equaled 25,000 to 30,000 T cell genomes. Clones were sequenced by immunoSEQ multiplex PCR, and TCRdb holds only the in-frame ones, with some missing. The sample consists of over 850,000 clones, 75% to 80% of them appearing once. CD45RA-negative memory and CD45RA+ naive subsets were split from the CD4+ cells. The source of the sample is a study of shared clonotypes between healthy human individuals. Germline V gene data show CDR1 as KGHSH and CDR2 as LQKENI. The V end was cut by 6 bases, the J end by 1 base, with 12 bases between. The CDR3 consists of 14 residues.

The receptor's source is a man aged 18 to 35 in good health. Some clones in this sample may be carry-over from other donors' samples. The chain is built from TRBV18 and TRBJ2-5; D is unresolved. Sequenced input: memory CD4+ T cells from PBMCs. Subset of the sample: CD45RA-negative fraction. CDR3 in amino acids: CASSSRTGQETQYF. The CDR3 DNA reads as TGTGCCAGCTCCTCCCGGACGGGCCAAGAGACCCAGTACTTC.